Listed below are T cell receptor beta chains from one sample, sequenced in a study of blood T cell repertoires in COVID-19. Sequencing used immunoSEQ multiplex PCR; TCRdb keeps in-frame clones, though not all of them. The sample contains approximately 230,000 clones, approximately 90% of which appear only once. What was sequenced was PBMCs or T cells enriched from blood (not recorded which). These receptors were obtained from a woman aged 25-40 years who had recovered from COVID-19. CDR3s include the opening cysteine and the closing phenylalanine or tryptophan. A D gene is named only where the DNA matches it firmly. Clone size is shown for a subset of rows, as once, few, many or a class of expanded clone.

>TRBJ2-3|.|TRBV7-8|TRBD2
TGTGCCAGCAGCTTACGGGCGGGAGCAAGTACAGATACGCAGTATTTT
CASSLRAGASTDTQYF
>TRBJ2-7|once|TRBV11-3|.
TGTGCCAGCAGCTTAGATAGTGGTAGTCCTCCCTACGAGCAGTACTTC
CASSLDSGSPPYEQYF
>TRBJ2-5|.|TRBV29-1|TRBD1
TGCAGCGTTGAAAACCCGGACAGGGGCGAGACCCAGTACTTC
CSVENPDRGETQYF
>TRBJ2-1|.|TRBV4-3|TRBD2
TGCGCCAGCAGGCTTGGGACTAGCGGGACGGGGAGCTCCTACAATGAGCAGTTCTTC
CASRLGTSGTGSSYNEQFF
>TRBJ1-2|.|TRBV7-2|TRBD1
TGTGCCAGCAGCTTCCCGGGACAGAACTATGGCTACACCTTC
CASSFPGQNYGYTF
>TRBJ2-2|many|TRBV6-2/TRBV6-3|TRBD2
TGTGCCAGCAGCCAAACTAGCGGGAGGACCGGGGAGCTGTTTTTT
CASSQTSGRTGELFF
>TRBJ1-5|.|TRBV30|.
TGTGCCTGGACCGCGAAGATTAATCAGCCCCAGCATTTT
CAWTAKINQPQHF
>TRBJ1-1|.|TRBV5-1|TRBD1
TGCGCCAGCAGCTTGTCGGGACAGCCATATGAGGCTTTCTTT
CASSLSGQPYEAFF
>TRBJ2-7|.|TRBV9|TRBD1
TGTGCCAGCAGCGTAAGTCCGGGGGGACAGGGGGTCCACGAGCAGTACTTC
CASSVSPGGQGVHEQYF
>TRBJ2-3|.|TRBV5-1|.
TGCGCCAGCAGCTTGGAGATTAGCGGCCTCGCAGATACGCAGTATTTT
CASSLEISGLADTQYF